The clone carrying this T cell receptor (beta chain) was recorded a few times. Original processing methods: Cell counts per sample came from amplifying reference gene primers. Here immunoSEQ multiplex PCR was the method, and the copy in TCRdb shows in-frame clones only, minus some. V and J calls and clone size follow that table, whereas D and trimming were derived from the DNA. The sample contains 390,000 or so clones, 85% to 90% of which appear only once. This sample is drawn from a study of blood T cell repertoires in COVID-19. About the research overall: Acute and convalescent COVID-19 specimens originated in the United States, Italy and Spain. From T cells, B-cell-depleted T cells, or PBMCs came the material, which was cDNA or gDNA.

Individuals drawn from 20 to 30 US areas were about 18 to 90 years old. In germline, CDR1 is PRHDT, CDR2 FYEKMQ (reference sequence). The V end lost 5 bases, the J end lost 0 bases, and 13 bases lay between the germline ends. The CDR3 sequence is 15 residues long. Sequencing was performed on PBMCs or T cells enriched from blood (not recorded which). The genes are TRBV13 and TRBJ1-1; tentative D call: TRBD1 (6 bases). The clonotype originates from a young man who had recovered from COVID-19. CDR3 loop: CASSMTQGMNTEAFF. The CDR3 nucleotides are TGTGCCAGCAGCATGACTCAGGGGATGAACACTGAAGCTTTCTTT. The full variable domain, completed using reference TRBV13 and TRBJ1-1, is AAGVIQSPRHLIKEKRETATLKCYPIPRHDTVYWYQQGPGQDPQFLISFYEKMQSDKGSIPDRFSAQQFSDYHSELNMSSLELGDSALYFCASSMTQGMNTEAFFGQGTRLTVV.